This T cell receptor (beta chain) was retrieved from a study of blood T cell repertoires in COVID-19 (dated by TCRdb to 2020 to 2022). Notes on the research overall: Samples from collaborators originated in the United States, Italy and Spain and spanned both the acute and convalescent phases of COVID-19. The material from the prospective study consisted of cDNA or gDNA derived from T cells, B-cell-depleted T cells, or PBMCs. Deeply sampled blood TCRbeta repertoires from subjects exposed to, actively infected with, or recovered from COVID-19 were included in the dataset. The repertoires were released in a freely available public database intended as a resource for research on the immune response to SARS-CoV-2. Samples came from the ongoing ImmuneRACE study (first 160 participants) plus 1,254 subjects from 6 global collaborators. A de-identified subject ID, COVID-19 status, age in years and sex were almost always included in the sample metadata. HLA class I and class II types, where available, came from metadata supplied by the sample provider rather than from assay-based typing. General study outcomes and caveats: The amount of clinical and demographic metadata varied by source and participant and was provided uncurated.

The germline V gene provides CDR1 SGDLS and CDR2 YYNGEE. From the cysteine up to the phenylalanine, the CDR3 has a length of 15 residues. Solely the CDR3 DNA is kept, with 45 bases framed from the first base. V lost 3 bases and J lost 4 bases; the stretch between them is 15 bases long. TCRbeta CDR3 regions were amplified from genomic DNA using the immunoSEQ Assay, a bias-controlled multiplex PCR. In the original analysis: The number of nucleated cells in each sample was estimated from the amplification of reference gene primers within the assay. To quantify the absolute abundance of each unique TCRbeta CDR3 rearrangement, sequence reads were collapsed and filtered. For each sample, productive Simpson clonality was calculated by taking the square root of Simpson's diversity index across productive rearrangements. The source is immuneACCESS, and TCRdb retained only in-frame sequences with V and J called. Part of the clones is not carried over; for the studies checked, unresolved V genes explain less than half of this, and the remainder is unexplained. Clone size and V and J calls were adopted from that table, with D and trimming inferred from the DNA. The sample table contains about 200,000 clones; only one count was recorded for approximately 80% of them. The ten largest make up about 10% of the sample.

In the case of this clone: The clone's antigen remains unknown. One base away there is no much larger clone; base qualities are not given.

Each collaborating institution followed its own protocols to collect whole blood in K2EDTA tubes. For TCRbeta analysis, collaborators shipped samples as frozen whole blood, isolated PBMCs, or DNA extracted from either of those sample types. The sequence joins TRBV9 to TRBJ2-3; the D gene is perhaps TRBD1, from 6 matching bases. The source is a woman over 75 with acute or convalescent COVID-19. Sample: peripheral blood. The CDR3 is CASSGIPGVPDTQYF. The DNA sequence is given as TGTGCCAGCAGCGGGATCCCAGGGGTCCCAGATACGCAGTATTTT.